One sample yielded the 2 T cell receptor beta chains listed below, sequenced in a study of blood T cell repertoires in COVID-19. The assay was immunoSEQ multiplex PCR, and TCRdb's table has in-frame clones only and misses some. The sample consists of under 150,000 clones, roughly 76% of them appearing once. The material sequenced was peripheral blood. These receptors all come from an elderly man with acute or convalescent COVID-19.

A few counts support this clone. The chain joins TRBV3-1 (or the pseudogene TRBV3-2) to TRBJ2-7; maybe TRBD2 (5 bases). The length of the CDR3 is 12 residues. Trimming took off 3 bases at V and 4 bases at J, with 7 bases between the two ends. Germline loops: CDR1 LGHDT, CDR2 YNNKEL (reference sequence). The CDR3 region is CASSQRDYEQYF. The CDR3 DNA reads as TGTGCCAGCAGCCAGAGGGATTACGAGCAGTACTTC.

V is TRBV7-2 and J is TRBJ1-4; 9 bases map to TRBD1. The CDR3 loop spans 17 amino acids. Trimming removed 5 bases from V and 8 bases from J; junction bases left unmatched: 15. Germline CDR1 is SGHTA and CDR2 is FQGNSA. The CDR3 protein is CASSIGQGHSRKEKLFF. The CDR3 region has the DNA TGTGCCAGCAGCATCGGACAGGGGCATTCGCGAAAGGAAAAACTGTTTTTT.